This T cell receptor (beta chain) was sequenced for a study of regulatory T cells in long-lasting Graves disease. Overall study: The antithyroid drugs taken by newly diagnosed Graves' patients had been used for under 3 months.

At least ten counts were recorded for this clonotype. Library construction for TCR beta used iRepertoire HTBI primers and Arm-PCR of CDR3 regions. As originally analysed: Among the samples, roughly 61 TRBV and 14 TRBJ segments were identified. TCRdb re-called the multiplex PCR reads through MiXCR, storing one row per CDR3 protein. The V and J calls follow TCRdb's processing rather than the paper's. The sample has over 450,000 distinct CDR3 sequences; about 11% are singletons. Per the germline V gene, CDR1 is PRHDT and CDR2 is FYEKMQ (reference sequence). This CDR3 region has 14 residues. Trimming cost V 5 bases and J 6 bases, with 14 bases left between them. Time point specified: newly diagnosed GD, antithyroid drugs for less than 3 months. Preparation of the TCR library used RNA extracted from PBMCs. The same data also contributed to another study, on T cells in Graves' hyperthyroidism and ophthalmopathy. From that second work: A model built on 13 V-J features separated ophthalmopathy from stable hyperthyroidism.

This chain links TRBV13 with TRBJ2-1; TRBD2 might be the D (6 bases). This specimen was peripheral blood mononuclear cells (PBMCs), taken at new diagnosis, from a patient treated with antithyroid drugs. The origin of this receptor is a woman aged 25 to 39 with Graves disease. CDR3 nucleotides: TGTGCCAGCAGCCCGGACTACGTCCTCAATGAGCAGTTCTTC. Protein: CASSPDYVLNEQFF.